Presented here are 6 T cell receptor beta chains from one specimen sequenced in a study of CD8 T cells in Susac syndrome. RNA was extracted with the RNeasy kit, and a quantity of roughly 0.5 to 1 ug was reverse transcribed using random hexamers. In TCRdb, the immunoSEQ multiplex PCR reads were re-called with MiXCR into one record per CDR3 protein. The table has some 200,000 distinct CDR3 sequences, approximately 94% seen once; the top ten hold 0.098%. Sequencing was carried out using CD4+ T cells from PBMCs. Every receptor here comes from a human donor with Susac syndrome.

A few counts support this clonotype. V usage is TRBV29-1 and J usage is TRBJ1-5, with D perhaps matching TRBD1 (6 bases). Germline lookup yields CDR1 SQVTM and CDR2 ANQGSEA. The CDR3 totals 13 residues. The V gene lost 4 bases and the J gene lost 4 bases, with 11 bases spanning the gap. CDR3 nucleotide sequence: TGCAGCGTTGTTCAGGGGCCTAATCAGCCCCAGCATTTT. Protein product: CSVVQGPNQPQHF.

V and J are TRBV2 and TRBJ1-4, with TRBD1 matching over 10 bases. The CDR3 length is 14 residues. Germline V gene data show CDR1 as SNHLY and CDR2 as FYNNEI. The trim removed 5 bases at V and 7 bases at J, leaving 4 bases unmatched. The CDR3 DNA reads TGTGCCAGCAGTTCTGACAGGGGGCGTGAAAAACTGTTTTTT. The encoded protein is CASSSDRGREKLFF.

The J gene is TRBJ2-7, the V gene TRBV3-1; possible D gene TRBD2, 6 bases. Germline CDR1 and CDR2: LGHDT and YNNKEL (reference sequence). The germline V and J ends were trimmed by 4 bases and 2 bases, with 18 bases remaining between them. This CDR3 contains 16 residues. The CDR3 is CASSPTLLASTYEQYF. The DNA for the CDR3 is TGTGCCAGCAGCCCAACCCTCCTAGCGAGTACCTACGAGCAGTACTTC.

J is TRBJ2-1 and V is TRBV6-2 or TRBV6-3, with 9 bases aligning to TRBD1. The CDR3 sequence is 16 residues long. V was clipped by 5 bases and J by 5 bases; unmatched bases: 10. CDR1 and CDR2 (germline): MNHEY, SVGEGT. The CDR3 reads CASSHETRDRDNEQFF. The CDR3, as DNA: TGTGCCAGCAGTCACGAAACCCGGGACAGGGACAATGAGCAGTTCTTC.

The genes are TRBV20-1 and TRBJ1-2; TRBD1 agrees at 7 bases. In germline, CDR1 is DFQATT, CDR2 SNEGSKA (reference sequence). The J segment lost 6 bases and the V segment lost 2 bases, leaving 9 bases of the junction unmatched. This CDR3 has 14 amino acids. The CDR3 sequence is CSARPGQRIDGYTF. CDR3 DNA: TGCAGTGCTAGACCGGGACAGAGGATCGATGGCTACACCTTC.

The chain recombines TRBV6-6 with TRBJ2-3; 8 bases are a match to TRBD2. The CDR3 runs to 14 residues. With V trimmed by 2 bases and J by 6 bases, 4 bases remained unmatched. From germline, CDR1 is MNHNY and CDR2 SVGAGI (reference sequence). CDR3 DNA sequence: TGTGCCAGCAGTTACCGGGGGGGTGGTGATACGCAGTATTTT. Translated: CASSYRGGGDTQYF.